This T cell receptor beta chain was captured by sequencing in a study of control samples from healthy donors and cancer patients (dated by TCRdb to 2018 to 2021). With respect to this clone: Its antigen has not been determined. No base-level quality is on record; no much larger clone is a single base apart.

V trim: 5 bases; J trim: 2 bases; unmatched bases: 3. Via the germline V gene, CDR1 is MDHEN and CDR2 SYDVKM. Including cysteine and phenylalanine, the CDR3 has 15 amino acids. CDR3 DNA is the only sequence kept; it has 45 bases, read in frame from the first base. Library construction relied on the immunoSEQ multiplex PCR assay. The clones in this table, taken by TCRdb from immuneACCESS, are in-frame only. Not every clone is retained; where verified, under half of the shortfall comes from an unresolved V gene, and the cause of the rest is unknown. Across this sample there are about 49,000 clones, with approximately 86% seen only once. About 2.8% of the sample is held by the ten biggest clonotypes.

The sample was PBMCs. The rearrangement combines TRBV28 with TRBJ2-1; 10 middle bases align to TRBD2. This clonotype was sampled from a woman in her forties or fifties with lung cancer. The CDR3 loop reads CASSALAGPYNEQFF. The bases read TGTGCCAGCAGTGCACTAGCGGGGCCCTACAATGAGCAGTTCTTC. When the CDR3 is completed using the reference TRBV28 and TRBJ2-1 genes on either side, the full variable domain is DVKVTQSSRYLVKRTGEKVFLECVQDMDHENMFWYRQDPGLGLRLIYFSYDVKMKEKGDIPEGYSVSREKKERFSLILESASTNQTSMYLCASSALAGPYNEQFFGPGTRLTVL.